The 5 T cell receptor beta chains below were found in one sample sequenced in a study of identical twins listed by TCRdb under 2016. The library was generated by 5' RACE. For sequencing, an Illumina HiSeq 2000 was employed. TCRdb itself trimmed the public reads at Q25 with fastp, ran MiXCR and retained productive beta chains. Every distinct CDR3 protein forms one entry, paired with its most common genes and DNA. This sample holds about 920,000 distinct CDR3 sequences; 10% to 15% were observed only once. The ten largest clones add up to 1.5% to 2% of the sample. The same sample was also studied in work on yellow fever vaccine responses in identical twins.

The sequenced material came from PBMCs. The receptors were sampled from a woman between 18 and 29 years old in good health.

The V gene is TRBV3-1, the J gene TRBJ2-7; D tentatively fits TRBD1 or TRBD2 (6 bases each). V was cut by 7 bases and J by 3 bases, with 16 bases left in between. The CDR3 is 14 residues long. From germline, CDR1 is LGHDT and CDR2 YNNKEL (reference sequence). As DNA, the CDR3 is TGTGCCAGCACCTTAAGGGGGGAGAGCTACGAGCAGTACTTC. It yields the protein CASTLRGESYEQYF.

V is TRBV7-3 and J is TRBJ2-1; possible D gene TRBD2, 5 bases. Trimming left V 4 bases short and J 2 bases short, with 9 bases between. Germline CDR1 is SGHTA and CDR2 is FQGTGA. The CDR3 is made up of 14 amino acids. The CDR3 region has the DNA TGTGCCAGCAGCTCTCCCGGGACCTACAATGAGCAGTTCTTC. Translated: CASSSPGTYNEQFF.

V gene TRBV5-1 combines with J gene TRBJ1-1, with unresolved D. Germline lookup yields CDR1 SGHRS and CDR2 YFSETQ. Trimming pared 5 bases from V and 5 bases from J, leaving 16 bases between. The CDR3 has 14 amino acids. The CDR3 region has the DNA TGCGCCAGCAGGGGAGGCGGCTTACGGACTGAAGCTTTCTTT. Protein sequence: CASRGGGLRTEAFF.

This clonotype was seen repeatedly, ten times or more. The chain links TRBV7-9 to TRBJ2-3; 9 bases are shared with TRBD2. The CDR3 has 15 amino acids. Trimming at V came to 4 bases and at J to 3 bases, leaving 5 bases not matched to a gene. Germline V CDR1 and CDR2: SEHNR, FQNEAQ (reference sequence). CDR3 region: CASSSPLAGTDTQYF. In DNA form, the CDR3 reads TGTGCCAGCAGCTCCCCACTAGCGGGTACAGATACGCAGTATTTT.

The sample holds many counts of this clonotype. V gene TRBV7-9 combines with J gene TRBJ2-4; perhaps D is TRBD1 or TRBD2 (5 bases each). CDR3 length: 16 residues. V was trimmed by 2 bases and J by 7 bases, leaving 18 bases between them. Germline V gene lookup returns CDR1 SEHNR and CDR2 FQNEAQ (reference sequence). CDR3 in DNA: TGTGCCAGCAGCTTATCTCCGGGGCAGGGTAGGAACATTCAGTACTTC. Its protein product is CASSLSPGQGRNIQYF.